The 30 T cell receptor beta chains below were found in one sample sequenced in a study of blood T cell repertoires in COVID-19. The assay was immunoSEQ multiplex PCR, and TCRdb's table has in-frame clones only and misses some. The sample consists of hundreds of thousands of clones, more than 80% of them appearing once. Sequencing was carried out using PBMCs or T cells enriched from blood (not recorded which). The receptor set was obtained from a man younger than 40 who had recovered from COVID-19.

This clone showed up just once. V gene TRBV10-3 combines with J gene TRBJ2-1; D is unclear. The CDR3 runs 15 residues. Trimming left V 0 bases short and J 6 bases short, with 12 bases between. In germline, CDR1 is ENHRY, CDR2 SYGVKD. The CDR3 DNA is TGTGCCATCAGTGAGTCTGTTTGGAGCCTCAATGAGCAGTTCTTC. This translates into CAISESVWSLNEQFF.

J is TRBJ1-4 and V is TRBV6-6, with D unresolved. The length of the CDR3 is 14 residues. CDR1 is MNHNY and CDR2 is SVGAGI in the germline V gene (reference sequence). Between the trimmed V and J ends, which lost 7 bases and 4 bases, there was a span of 13 bases. The CDR3 nucleotides read TGTGCCAGCATGAACGGAGACTTTAATGAAAAACTGTTTTTT. Its protein product is CASMNGDFNEKLFF.

The chain is built from TRBV29-1 and TRBJ2-7, with a weak D call TRBD2 (6 bases). From germline, CDR1 is SQVTM and CDR2 ANQGSEA. The CDR3 length is 12 residues. Trimming cost V 4 bases and J 6 bases, with 13 bases left between them. The CDR3 region has the DNA TGCAGCGTTGTGGTCGTCGGGGGCGAGCAGTACTTC. Its translation: CSVVVVGGEQYF.

This clone was seen a handful of times. This CDR3 is also generated by other DNA sequences in the sample. This rearrangement joins TRBV4-1 to TRBJ2-7; weak D call: TRBD1 (6 bases). Germline V CDR1 and CDR2: MGHRA, YSYEKL. V was shortened by 2 bases and J by 0 bases, with 11 bases between the two germline ends. The CDR3 loop spans 15 amino acids. CDR3 residues: CASSQPTGSSYEQYF. CDR3 coding DNA: TGCGCCAGCAGCCAACCTACAGGGTCCTCCTACGAGCAGTACTTC.

This clone was found once. This chain links TRBV3-1 (or the pseudogene TRBV3-2) with TRBJ2-3; 7 bases line up with TRBD2. There are 15 residues in the CDR3. With 1 base clipped from V and 0 bases from J, the junction kept 1 base outside the gene matches. The germline V gene has CDR1 LGHDT and CDR2 YNNKEL (reference sequence). This CDR3 reads CASSQVSGSTDTQYF. The CDR3 nucleotides are TGTGCCAGCAGCCAAGTTAGCGGGAGCACAGATACGCAGTATTTT.

The rearrangement links TRBV28 to TRBJ1-1; D unclear. This CDR3 is 15 amino acids long. V lost 2 bases, J lost 4 bases, and 14 bases lay in between. Germline V gene data show CDR1 as MDHEN and CDR2 as SYDVKM. For the CDR3, the DNA is TGTGCCAGCAGTTTAGGTGCGGCCGACGTCACTGAAGCTTTCTTT. This translates into CASSLGAADVTEAFF.

The rearrangement joins TRBV27 to TRBJ2-2; TRBD2 agrees at 12 bases. The J segment lost 5 bases and the V segment lost 6 bases, leaving 1 base of the junction unmatched. The CDR3 runs to 14 residues. Germline lookup yields CDR1 MNHEY and CDR2 SMNVEV (reference sequence). The CDR3: CASRTSGGTGELFF. DNA of the CDR3: TGTGCCAGCAGGACTAGCGGGGGAACCGGGGAGCTGTTTTTT.

The genes are TRBV19 and TRBJ1-2; maybe TRBD1 (6 bases). V gave up 7 bases and J gave up 2 bases, with 8 bases separating them. There are 12 residues in the CDR3. CDR1 is LNHDA and CDR2 is SQIVND in the germline V gene (reference sequence). Here the CDR3 DNA reads TGTGCCAGTAAACAGGGAAACTATGGCTACACCTTC. The encoded protein is CASKQGNYGYTF.

V usage is TRBV19 and J usage is TRBJ1-5; TRBD1 might be the D (6 bases). The CDR3 length is 17 residues. Trimming shortened V by 8 bases and J by 0 bases, and 20 bases separated the two germline ends. Per the germline V gene, CDR1 is LNHDA and CDR2 is SQIVND (reference sequence). The DNA for the CDR3 is TGTGCCAGTGGAAACAGGGTGCAGAGAAATAGCAATCAGCCCCAGCATTTT. As protein: CASGNRVQRNSNQPQHF.

The sample holds one count of this clone. The chain carries TRBV27 and TRBJ1-2; D remains unclear. This CDR3 spans 14 amino acids. Germline V gene sequence: CDR1 MNHEY, CDR2 SMNVEV (reference sequence). V shed 2 bases and J shed 6 bases, with 13 bases lying between them. The CDR3 loop reads CASSLLGEADGYTF. Written as DNA, the CDR3 is TGTGCCAGCAGTTTACTTGGGGAGGCGGATGGCTACACCTTC.

The J gene is TRBJ1-2, the V gene TRBV28, with a weak D call TRBD1 (5 bases). This CDR3 comprises 15 residues. Looked up from germline, CDR1 is MDHEN and CDR2 is SYDVKM. Trimming removed 8 bases at V and 2 bases at J, with 18 bases between. The CDR3 nucleotides are TGTGCCAGCGCATCAACCGCGGGACGGAACTATGGCTACACCTTC. The encoded protein is CASASTAGRNYGYTF.

The chain is built from TRBV11-2 and TRBJ2-7; a weak D match, TRBD2 (5 bases). Germline V CDR1 and CDR2: SGHAT, FQNNGV. The V gene lost 8 bases and the J gene lost 5 bases, with 19 bases spanning the gap. The CDR3 is made up of 14 amino acids. The chain's CDR3 is CASQGRGSSDEQYF. As DNA, the CDR3 is TGTGCCAGCCAAGGACGAGGGAGTAGCGACGAGCAGTACTTC. Based on the CDR3 plus reference TRBV11-2 and TRBJ2-7, the full variable domain is EAGVAQSPRYKIIEKRQSVAFWCNPISGHATLYWYQQILGQGPKLLIQFQNNGVVDDSQLPKDRFSAERLKGVDSTLKIQPAKLEDSAVYLCASQGRGSSDEQYFGPGTRLTVT.

The chain couples TRBV11-2 to TRBJ2-1; D not resolved. The V gene lost 5 bases and the J gene lost 10 bases, with 15 bases spanning the gap. The CDR3 extends over 13 amino acids. Germline V CDR1 and CDR2: SGHAT, FQNNGV. This chain's CDR3 is CASSIQSLLEQFF. CDR3 nucleotide sequence: TGTGCCAGCAGCATCCAAAGTCTCCTAGAGCAGTTCTTC.

The chain recombines TRBV2 with TRBJ1-6; D not certain. Per the germline V gene, CDR1 is SNHLY and CDR2 is FYNNEI. The CDR3 sequence is 10 residues long. With 11 bases removed from V and 8 bases from J, the gap between germline ends came to 7 bases. CDR3 amino acids: CACQDSPLHF. CDR3 DNA: TGTGCCTGCCAGGATTCACCCCTCCACTTT.

This clone was counted between two and nine times. The chain couples TRBV19 to TRBJ1-2; D is unresolved. The CDR3 is 14 amino acids. Trimming removed 10 bases at V and 7 bases at J, with 22 bases between. Germline V gene lookup returns CDR1 LNHDA and CDR2 SQIVND (reference sequence). The CDR3 reads CATRARGGVRGYTF. The CDR3 bases are TGTGCCACCCGGGCGCGGGGAGGCGTCCGTGGCTACACCTTC.

CDR3 residues: CASSAAGGSNTGELFF. CDR3 bases: TGTGCCAGCAGTGCGGCGGGAGGGTCGAACACCGGGGAGCTGTTTTTT. The chain recombines TRBV9 with TRBJ2-2; 9 positions agree with TRBD2. The V gene end was trimmed by 5 bases and the J gene end by 0 bases; junction bases not matched to a gene: 5. Germline V gives CDR1 SGDLS, CDR2 YYNGEE. The CDR3 is 16 residues long.

This chain uses TRBV3-1 (or the pseudogene TRBV3-2) with TRBJ1-1, with a tentative D call TRBD1 (5 bases). Trimming took off 4 bases at V and 4 bases at J, with 13 bases between the two ends. The V gene's germline CDR1 is LGHDT and CDR2 YNNKEL (reference sequence). There are 14 residues in the CDR3. DNA of the CDR3: TGTGCCAGCAGCCCGTCAGGGTTGGGCACTGAAGCTTTCTTT. Residues: CASSPSGLGTEAFF.

The rearrangement joins TRBV28 to TRBJ2-7, with 7 bases identical to TRBD2. The CDR3 sequence is 15 residues long. The V segment lost 6 bases and the J segment 2 bases; nucleotides outside the gene matches: 10. Germline V gene lookup returns CDR1 MDHEN and CDR2 SYDVKM. In DNA, the CDR3 is TGTGCCAGCAGAACCACGGGGGGTTCAGCCTACGAGCAGTACTTC. This gives the protein CASRTTGGSAYEQYF.

This clone was seen once. The chain links TRBV27 to TRBJ1-6; tentatively, D is TRBD1 (5 bases). Germline assignment: CDR1 MNHEY and CDR2 SMNVEV (reference sequence). CDR3 size: 16 residues. V lost 5 bases and J lost 2, with 13 bases in between. The CDR3 loop is CASSGDFSTYNSPLHF. CDR3 in DNA: TGTGCCAGCAGTGGGGACTTTTCCACCTATAATTCACCCCTCCACTTT.

The V and J genes are TRBV7-8 and TRBJ2-3, with D unresolved. The CDR3 is 14 residues long. Germline V gives CDR1 SGHVS, CDR2 FQNEAQ. The V gene lost 2 bases and the J gene lost 5 bases, with 11 bases spanning the gap. CDR3 protein: CASSLSSWRDTQYF. The CDR3 coding sequence is TGTGCCAGCAGCTTAAGCTCGTGGAGAGATACGCAGTATTTT.

The chain uses TRBV10-3 and TRBJ2-7, with 8 bases lining up with TRBD1. The CDR3 is 15 residues long. Germline loops: CDR1 ENHRY, CDR2 SYGVKD. V lost 4 bases to trimming and J lost 3 bases; unmatched junction nucleotides: 8. The CDR3 bases are TGTGCCATCAGTGGGGGGAGCACAGGGGGCTACGAGCAGTACTTC. Encoded protein: CAISGGSTGGYEQYF.

This clone was seen a single time. The rearrangement links TRBV10-3 to TRBJ2-2; weak D call: TRBD2 (6 bases). Germline loops: CDR1 ENHRY, CDR2 SYGVKD. CDR3 size: 15 residues. Between the trimmed V and J ends, which lost 6 bases and 0 bases, there was a span of 11 bases. The CDR3 here is CAISRSGPNTGELFF. In nucleotides, the CDR3 is TGTGCCATCAGCCGAAGCGGGCCGAACACCGGGGAGCTGTTTTTT.

V gene TRBV18 combines with J gene TRBJ2-3; 7 bases are shared with TRBD1. This CDR3 is 19 amino acids long. The J segment lost 0 bases and the V segment lost 4 bases, leaving 16 bases of the junction unmatched. Germline V gene lookup returns CDR1 KGHSH and CDR2 LQKENI. The CDR3 is CASSRSVMGQSYSTDTQYF. The CDR3 region has the DNA TGTGCCAGCTCACGCTCGGTGATGGGACAGTCGTATAGCACAGATACGCAGTATTTT.

J is TRBJ2-2 and V is TRBV30; TRBD1 aligns across 7 bases. The CDR3 covers 11 residues. Germline CDR1 is GTSNPN and CDR2 is SVGIG (reference sequence). Trimming cost V 7 bases and J 5 bases; bases outside gene matches: 1. In DNA form, the CDR3 reads TGTGCCTCACAGGGGACCGGGGAGCTGTTTTTT. Residues: CASQGTGELFF.

CDR3 sequence reads: CASSDPGTGDGYTF. The CDR3 DNA sequence: TGTGCCAGCAGTGACCCCGGGACAGGGGATGGCTACACCTTC. The chain uses TRBV6-4 and TRBJ1-2; 10 positions match TRBD1. Trimming cost V 2 bases and J 6 bases; bases outside gene matches: 3. The CDR3 loop spans 14 amino acids. CDR1 is MRHNA, CDR2 SNTAGT, per germline.

The chain combines TRBV14 with TRBJ2-2; D not certain. CDR1 and CDR2 (germline): SGHDN, FVKESK. Trimming pared 2 bases from V and 3 bases from J, leaving 4 bases between. This CDR3 spans 13 amino acids. The CDR3 reads CASSQYYTGELFF. Written as DNA, the CDR3 is TGTGCCAGCAGCCAATATTACACCGGGGAGCTGTTTTTT.

The chain is built from TRBV7-9 and TRBJ1-2; 7 bases agree with TRBD1. Germline CDR1 is SEHNR and CDR2 is FQNEAQ (reference sequence). Germline trimming cut 1 base from V and 7 bases from J; bases unmatched to any gene: 9. The CDR3 is 15 residues long. CDR3 coding DNA: TGTGCCAGCAGCTTAGGTGGGACAGCCTTCCGTGGCTACACCTTC. The encoded protein is CASSLGGTAFRGYTF.

This chain uses TRBV27 with TRBJ1-1; D remains unclear. The CDR3 is 15 amino acids. Germline CDR1 reads MNHEY; CDR2 reads SMNVEV (reference sequence). Deletions cut 5 bases from V and 4 bases from J, with 17 bases between. The CDR3 region has the DNA TGTGCCAGCAGTCCCTACACGGGTCGTGGCACTGAAGCTTTCTTT. Translating gives CASSPYTGRGTEAFF.

The chain recombines TRBV7-3 with TRBJ2-2; D is uncertain. V was shortened by 3 bases and J by 4 bases, with 6 bases between the two germline ends. The CDR3 contains 13 residues. The germline gives CDR1 SGHTA, CDR2 FQGTGA. The CDR3 region has the DNA TGTGCCAGCAGCTTGAGGTTCACCGGGGAGCTGTTTTTT. Encoded protein: CASSLRFTGELFF. The whole variable domain, filled in from reference TRBV7-3 and TRBJ2-2, reads GAGVSQTPSNKVTEKGKYVELRCDPISGHTALYWYRQSLGQGPEFLIYFQGTGAADDSGLPNDRFFAVRPEGSVSTLKIQRTERGDSAVYLCASSLRFTGELFFGEGSRLTVL.

The chain carries TRBV20-1 and TRBJ2-1; 7 bases align to TRBD2. The CDR3 is made up of 15 amino acids. Losses at the gene ends were 3 bases for V and 3 bases for J; bases not matched to a gene: 8. CDR1 is DFQATT, CDR2 SNEGSKA, per germline (reference sequence). The DNA for the CDR3 is TGCAGTGCTAGTGGTCTAGCGGACAACTACAATGAGCAGTTCTTC. This sequence encodes CSASGLADNYNEQFF.